The source of this T cell receptor beta chain is a study of spatial heterogeneity in lung cancer. The V end was cut by 2 bases, the J end by 0 bases, with 11 bases between. Germline CDR1 is MNHEY and CDR2 is SMNVEV (reference sequence). The CDR3 covers 16 residues. The study's findings and limits: One measure, the expanded intratumoral alpha and beta TCR count, tracked tumor mutation counts.

Time point meaning: sample taken at primary tumor resection. TCRdb re-derived calls from the 5' RACE reads in MiXCR, one entry per CDR3 protein. The sample lists 4,000 to 5,000 distinct CDR3 sequences, around 12% occurring once. This clonotype showed up many times. As yet, its antigen is unknown. Since the library was made to target alpha chains, this beta chain is a stray read and its abundance is not meaningful. The source of this sequence is a male donor with early-stage non-small cell lung cancer. This sample comprised lung tumor tissue, obtained at surgery. This chain joins TRBV27 and TRBJ1-5; TRBD1 is a possible D gene (5 bases). The CDR3 region is CASSLRGAASNQPQHF. The CDR3 coding sequence is TGTGCCAGCAGTTTAAGAGGGGCAGCTAGCAATCAGCCCCAGCATTTT.